Sequencing of this TCR beta chain was carried out in a study of T cell responses to AZD1222 COVID-19 vaccine. Produced via immunoSEQ multiplex PCR; TCRdb's table is partial and in-frame only. The sample records approximately 160,000 clones, around 91% being singletons. V dropped 1 base and J dropped 9 bases, with 13 bases sitting between them. Germline-derived CDR1 and CDR2 are MGHRA and YSYEKL. The CDR3 has 14 residues. Here the sequenced sample was peripheral blood, taken on day 0 of AZD1222 vaccination. The gene calls are TRBV4-1 and TRBJ2-1; D call uncertain. The receptor was derived from an adult in good health. The CDR3, as DNA: TGCGCCAGCAGCCAAGTCCCCGATAATGGTGAGCAGTTCTTC. It encodes CASSQVPDNGEQFF.